This TCR beta chain was captured by sequencing in a study of blood T cell repertoires in COVID-19 (TCRdb year 2020). For the wider study: Samples from collaborators originated in the United States, Italy and Spain and spanned both the acute and convalescent phases of COVID-19. The material from the prospective study consisted of cDNA or gDNA derived from T cells, B-cell-depleted T cells, or PBMCs. The dataset comprised deeply sampled blood TCRbeta repertoires from subjects exposed to, actively infected with, or recovered from COVID-19. The repertoires were released in a freely available public database meant as a resource for research on the immune response to SARS-CoV-2. The samples were drawn from two sources: the first 160 participants of the ongoing ImmuneRACE study, and over 1,000 subjects contributed by 6 global collaborators. Nearly every sample came with metadata listing a de-identified subject ID, COVID-19 status, age in years and sex. HLA class I and class II types, where available, came from metadata supplied by the sample provider rather than from assay-based typing.

V is cut back by 5 bases and J by 0 bases, with 6 bases in the junction unmatched. From cysteine to phenylalanine, the CDR3 is 18 amino acids long. Just CDR3 DNA is preserved here, 54 bases in frame from base 1. CDR1 MNHEY and CDR2 SMNVEV were looked up in the germline V gene (reference sequence). As regards this clone: What antigen it recognizes has not been identified. Per-nucleotide qualities are absent, and no much larger clonotype sits a single base away.

The full study reports these points: Clinical and demographic metadata were provided uncurated, with the amount varying by source and participant.

TCRbeta CDR3 regions were amplified from genomic DNA by means of the immunoSEQ Assay, a bias-controlled multiplex PCR. As for the authors' bioinformatics: The number of nucleated cells in each sample was estimated by amplification of reference gene primers within the assay. To quantify the absolute abundance of each unique TCRbeta CDR3 rearrangement, sequence reads were collapsed and filtered. For each sample, productive Simpson clonality was calculated as the square root of Simpson's diversity index over productive rearrangements. This is the immuneACCESS table as TCRdb keeps it, with only in-frame sequences that have V and J called. A part of the clones is gone; compared with another copy, unresolved V genes explain less than half, and the rest is unexplained. V and J calls and clone size come straight from that table; D and trimming were deduced from the DNA. Here the sample has fewer than 350,000 clones; 86% occur a single time. The ten largest clones represent 12% of the sample.

One collaborating source in Seattle enrolled patients during active infection and followed them longitudinally through the course of disease. Each collaborating institution followed its own protocols to collect whole blood in K2EDTA tubes. For TCRbeta analysis, collaborators shipped samples as frozen whole blood, isolated PBMCs, or DNA extracted from either of those sample types. Here the chain combines TRBV27 and TRBJ2-2, and 13 bases in between align with TRBD2. Source material: peripheral blood. The TCR comes from a woman in her thirties with COVID-19, enrolled during active disease. The CDR3: CASSLRTSGGPNTGELFF. The DNA is as follows: TGTGCCAGCAGTCTCCGGACTAGCGGGGGCCCGAACACCGGGGAGCTGTTTTTT.